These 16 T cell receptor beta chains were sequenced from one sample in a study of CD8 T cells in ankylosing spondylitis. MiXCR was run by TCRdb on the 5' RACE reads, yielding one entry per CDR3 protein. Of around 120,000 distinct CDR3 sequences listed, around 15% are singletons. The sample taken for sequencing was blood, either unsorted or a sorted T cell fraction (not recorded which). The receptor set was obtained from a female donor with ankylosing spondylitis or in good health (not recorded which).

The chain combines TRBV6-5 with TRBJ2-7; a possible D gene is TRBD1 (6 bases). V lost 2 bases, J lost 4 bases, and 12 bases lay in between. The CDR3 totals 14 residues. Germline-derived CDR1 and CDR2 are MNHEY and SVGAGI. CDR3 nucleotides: TGTGCCAGCAGTTACACAGGGTCGGCATACGAGCAGTACTTC. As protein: CASSYTGSAYEQYF.

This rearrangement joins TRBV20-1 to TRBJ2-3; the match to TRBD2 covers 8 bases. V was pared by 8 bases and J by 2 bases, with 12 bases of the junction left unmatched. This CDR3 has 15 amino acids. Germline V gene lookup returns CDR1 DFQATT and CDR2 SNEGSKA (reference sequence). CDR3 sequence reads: CSTSSSGLLTDTQYF. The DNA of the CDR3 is TGCAGTACCAGCTCTAGCGGGCTCCTCACAGATACGCAGTATTTT.

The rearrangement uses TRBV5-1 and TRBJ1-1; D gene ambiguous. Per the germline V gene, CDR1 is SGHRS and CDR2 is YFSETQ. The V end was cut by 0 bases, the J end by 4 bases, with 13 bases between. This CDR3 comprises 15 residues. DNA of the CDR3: TGCGCCAGCAGCTTGGAGGGCCGCAGTTCCACTGAAGCTTTCTTT. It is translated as CASSLEGRSSTEAFF.

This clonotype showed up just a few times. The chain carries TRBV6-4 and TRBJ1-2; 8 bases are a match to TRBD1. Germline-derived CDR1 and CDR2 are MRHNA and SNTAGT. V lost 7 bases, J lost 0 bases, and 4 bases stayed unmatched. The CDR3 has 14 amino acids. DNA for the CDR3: TGTGCCAGCAAACAGGGGGTTACTAACTATGGCTACACCTTC. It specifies CASKQGVTNYGYTF.

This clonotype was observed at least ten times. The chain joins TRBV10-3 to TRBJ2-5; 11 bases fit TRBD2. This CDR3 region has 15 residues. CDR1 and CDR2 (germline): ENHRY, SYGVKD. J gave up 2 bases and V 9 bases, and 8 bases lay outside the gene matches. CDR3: CAIGRGTSGQETQYF. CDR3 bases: TGTGCCATAGGGCGGGGGACTAGCGGACAAGAGACCCAGTACTTC.

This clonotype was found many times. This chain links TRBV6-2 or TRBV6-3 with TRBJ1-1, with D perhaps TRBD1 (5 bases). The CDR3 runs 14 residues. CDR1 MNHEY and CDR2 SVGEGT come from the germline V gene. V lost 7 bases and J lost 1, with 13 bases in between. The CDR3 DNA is TGTGCCAGCATCCGGGACTTAAGGAACACTGAAGCTTTCTTT. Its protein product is CASIRDLRNTEAFF.

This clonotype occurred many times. The CDR3 bases are TGCGCCAGCAGCTTGGAAGGGAGCGAAAAACTGTTTTTT. Translation: CASSLEGSEKLFF. This chain uses TRBV5-1 with TRBJ1-4; D unclear. Germline CDR1 reads SGHRS; CDR2 reads YFSETQ. Trimming left V 0 bases short and J 8 bases short, with 8 bases between. CDR3 length: 13 residues.

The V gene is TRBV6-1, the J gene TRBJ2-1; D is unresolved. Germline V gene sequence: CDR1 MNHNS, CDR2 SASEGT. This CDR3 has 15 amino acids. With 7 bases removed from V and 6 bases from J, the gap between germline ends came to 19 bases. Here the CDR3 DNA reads TGTGCCAGCAACCTGACCCAACCCCAGATCAATGAGCAGTTCTTC. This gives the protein CASNLTQPQINEQFF.

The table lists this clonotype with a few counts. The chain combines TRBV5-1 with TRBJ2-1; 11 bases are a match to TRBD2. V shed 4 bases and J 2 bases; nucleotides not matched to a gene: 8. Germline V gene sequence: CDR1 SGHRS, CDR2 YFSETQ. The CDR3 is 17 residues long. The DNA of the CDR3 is TGCGCCAGCAGCGCATATGGGACTAGCGGTACCTACAATGAGCAGTTCTTC. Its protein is CASSAYGTSGTYNEQFF.

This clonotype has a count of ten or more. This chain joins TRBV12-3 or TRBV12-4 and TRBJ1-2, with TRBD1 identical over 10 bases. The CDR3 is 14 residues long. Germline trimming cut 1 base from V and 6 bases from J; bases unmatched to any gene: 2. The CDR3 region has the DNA TGTGCCAGCAGTTTAGGGACAGGGGGGAATGGCTACACCTTC. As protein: CASSLGTGGNGYTF.

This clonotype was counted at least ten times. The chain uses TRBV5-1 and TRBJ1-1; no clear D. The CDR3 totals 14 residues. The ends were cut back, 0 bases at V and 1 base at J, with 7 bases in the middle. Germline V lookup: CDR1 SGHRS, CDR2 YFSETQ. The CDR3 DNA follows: TGCGCCAGCAGCTTGGAGTCTGGGAACACTGAAGCTTTCTTT. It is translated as CASSLESGNTEAFF.

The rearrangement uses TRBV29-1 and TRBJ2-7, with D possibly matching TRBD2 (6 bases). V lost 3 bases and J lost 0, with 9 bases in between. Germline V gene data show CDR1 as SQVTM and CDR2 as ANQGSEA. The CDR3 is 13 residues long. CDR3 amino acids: CSVDGGSSYEQYF. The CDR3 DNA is TGCAGCGTTGATGGAGGGAGCTCCTACGAGCAGTACTTC.

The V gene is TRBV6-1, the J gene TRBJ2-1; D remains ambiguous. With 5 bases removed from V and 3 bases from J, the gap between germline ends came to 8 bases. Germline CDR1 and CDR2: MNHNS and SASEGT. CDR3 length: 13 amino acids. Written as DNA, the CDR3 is TGTGCCAGCAGTAATGTGGGCTACAATGAGCAGTTCTTC. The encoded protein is CASSNVGYNEQFF.

CDR3 amino acids: CASSTPSGGAYEQYF. The DNA of the CDR3 is TGTGCCAGCAGTACTCCAAGCGGGGGGGCCTACGAGCAGTACTTC. The rearrangement joins TRBV6-5 to TRBJ2-7, with 10 bases fitting TRBD2. CDR3 length equals 15 residues. Germline V lookup: CDR1 MNHEY, CDR2 SVGAGI. Germline trimming cut 5 bases from V and 2 bases from J; bases unmatched to any gene: 6.

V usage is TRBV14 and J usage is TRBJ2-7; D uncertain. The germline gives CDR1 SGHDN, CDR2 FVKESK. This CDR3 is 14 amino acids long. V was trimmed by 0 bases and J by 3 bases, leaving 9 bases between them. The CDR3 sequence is CASSQEPLDYEQYF. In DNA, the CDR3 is TGTGCCAGCAGCCAAGAACCCCTAGACTACGAGCAGTACTTC.

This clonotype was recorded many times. The CDR3 DNA follows: TGTGCCAGCAGCAAACAGGAAGTAGGTGGCGAGCAGTTCTTC. This translates into CASSKQEVGGEQFF. This chain joins TRBV7-9 and TRBJ2-1; D may be TRBD1 (5 bases). Trimming shortened V by 5 bases and J by 10 bases, and 18 bases separated the two germline ends. There are 14 residues in the CDR3. From germline, CDR1 is SEHNR and CDR2 FQNEAQ (reference sequence). The whole variable domain, filled in from reference TRBV7-9 and TRBJ2-1, reads DTGVSQNPRHKITKRGQNVTFRCDPISEHNRLYWYRQTLGQGPEFLTYFQNEAQLEKSRLLSDRFSAERPKGSFSTLEIQRTEQGDSAMYLCASSKQEVGGEQFFGPGTRLTVL.